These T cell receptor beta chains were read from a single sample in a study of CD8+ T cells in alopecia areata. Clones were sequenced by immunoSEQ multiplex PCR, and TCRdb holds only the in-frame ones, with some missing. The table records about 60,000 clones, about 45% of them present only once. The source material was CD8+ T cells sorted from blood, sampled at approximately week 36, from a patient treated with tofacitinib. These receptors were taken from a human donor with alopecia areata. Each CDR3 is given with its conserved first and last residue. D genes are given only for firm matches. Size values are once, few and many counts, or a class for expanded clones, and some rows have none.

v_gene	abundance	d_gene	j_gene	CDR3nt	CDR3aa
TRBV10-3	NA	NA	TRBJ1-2	TGTGCCGTGTCGGAGACGGATGTCCCCTATGGCTACACCTTC	CAVSETDVPYGYTF
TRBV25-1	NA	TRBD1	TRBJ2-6	TGTGCCAGCAGTGGTTACAGGGGCCCCGGGGCCAACGTCCTGACTTTC	CASSGYRGPGANVLTF
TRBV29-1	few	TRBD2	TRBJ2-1	TGCAGCGTTTCGCGGGAGGGCTATAATGAGCAGTTCTTC	CSVSREGYNEQFF
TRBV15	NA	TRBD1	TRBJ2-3	TGTGCCACCAGCGGCCGGGACAGGGTCGCAGATACGCAGTATTTT	CATSGRDRVADTQYF
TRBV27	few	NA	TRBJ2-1	TGTGCCAGCAGGTTAGGGGCCAATGAGCAGTTCTTC	CASRLGANEQFF
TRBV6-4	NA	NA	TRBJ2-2	TGTGCCAGCAGTTCTCTCGACACCGGGGAGCTGTTTTTT	CASSSLDTGELFF
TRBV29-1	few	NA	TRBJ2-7	TGCAGCGCTCGGTATGCGGGCGAGCAGTACTTC	CSARYAGEQYF
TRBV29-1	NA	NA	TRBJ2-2	TGCAGCGTTCTACGGGAAAACACCGGGGAGCTGTTTTTT	CSVLRENTGELFF
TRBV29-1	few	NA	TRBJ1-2	TGCAGCGACTATGGTCCCGATCGCCCCGATGGCTACACCTTC	CSDYGPDRPDGYTF
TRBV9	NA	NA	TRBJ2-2	TGTGCCAGCAGCGTAGCTAGAGGAGTGGCTGCCGGGGAGCTGTTTTTT	CASSVARGVAAGELFF
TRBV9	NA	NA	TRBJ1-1	TGTGCCAGCAGCGCTACAGTGACGAACACTGAAGCTTTCTTT	CASSATVTNTEAFF
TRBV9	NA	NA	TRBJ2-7	TGTGCCAGCAGCGTAGAATTCGGCTACGAGCAGTACTTC	CASSVEFGYEQYF
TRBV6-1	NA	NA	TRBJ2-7	TGTGCCAGCAGTGAAAATGGGGCGGACCCCTTCTACGAGCAGTACTTC	CASSENGADPFYEQYF
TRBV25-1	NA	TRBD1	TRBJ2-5	TGTGCCAGCAGGAAGGGACAGGAGAGCGAGACCCAGTACTTC	CASRKGQESETQYF
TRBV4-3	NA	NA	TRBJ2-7	TGCGCCAGCAGCCAAGATTCGGAGAGGAGCGGCGAGCAGTACTTC	CASSQDSERSGEQYF
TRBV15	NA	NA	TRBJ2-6	TGTGCCACAGGGGCTAGTGCGTCTGGGGCCAACGTCCTGACTTTC	CATGASASGANVLTF
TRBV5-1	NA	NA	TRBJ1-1	TGCGCCAGCAGCTTGTTAGGCGGGGACGAAGCTTTCTTT	CASSLLGGDEAFF
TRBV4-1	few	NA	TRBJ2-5	TGCGCCAGCAGCCAACGGGACACTGAAGAGACCCAGTACTTC	CASSQRDTEETQYF
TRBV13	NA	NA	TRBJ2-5	TGTGCCAGCAGCTTAGGCCCCGGGACTTGGCGAGATGGAGAGACCCAGTACTTC	CASSLGPGTWRDGETQYF
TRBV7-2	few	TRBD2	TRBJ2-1	TGTGCCAGCAGCTTCCCTCTAGCGGGAGGCTACTCCTACAATGAGCAGTTCTTC	CASSFPLAGGYSYNEQFF
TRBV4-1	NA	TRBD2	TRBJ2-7	TGCGCCAGCAGCCAAGAATTAGGTCGGACTAGCCTATACGAGCAGTACTTC	CASSQELGRTSLYEQYF
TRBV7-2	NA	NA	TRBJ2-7	TGTGCCAGCAGCTTGCTGACGGCCGGAGAGCAGTACTTC	CASSLLTAGEQYF
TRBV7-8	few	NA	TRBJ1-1	TGTGCCAGCAGCTTAGATATCGCGGACCAAGGGAGGAACACTGAAGCTTTCTTT	CASSLDIADQGRNTEAFF
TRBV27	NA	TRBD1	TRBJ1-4	TGTGCCAGCAGCTCGGGGACAGGGAATGAAAAACTGTTTTTT	CASSSGTGNEKLFF
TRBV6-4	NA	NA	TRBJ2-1	TGTGCCACCTATGGACAGAATGAGCAGTTCTTC	CATYGQNEQFF
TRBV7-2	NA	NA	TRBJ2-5	TGTGCCAGCAGCTCCCGTTCGGAGACCCAGTACTTC	CASSSRSETQYF
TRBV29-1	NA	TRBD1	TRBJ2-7	TGCAGCGTTGACGACGGGACAGGGTATCACGAGCAGTACTTC	CSVDDGTGYHEQYF
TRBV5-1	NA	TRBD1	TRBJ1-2	TGCGCCAGCGGTACAGGGGGTAGTGGCTACACCTTC	CASGTGGSGYTF
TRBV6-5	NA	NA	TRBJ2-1	TGTGCCAGCAGTCCGGGGGCACGGGATGAGCAGTTCTTC	CASSPGARDEQFF
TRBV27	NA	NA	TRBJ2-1	TGTGCCAGCAGTGGTACCCTATCCTACAATGAGCAGTTCTTC	CASSGTLSYNEQFF
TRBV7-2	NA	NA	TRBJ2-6	TGTGCCAGCAGCTCCGAGGTGGAGGCCAACGTCCTGACTTTC	CASSSEVEANVLTF
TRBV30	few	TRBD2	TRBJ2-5	TGTGCCTGGAGTGTAAGGGGACCGACTAGCGGGAGGCTGGACCAAGAGACCCAGTACTTC	CAWSVRGPTSGRLDQETQYF
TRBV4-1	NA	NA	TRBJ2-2	TGCGCCAGCAGGGGACAGGGAGGCAGCGGGAGAGGGACCGGGGAGCTGTTTTTT	CASRGQGGSGRGTGELFF
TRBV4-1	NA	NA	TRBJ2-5	TGCGCCAGCAGCCCGATTGGGGGAGGAGAGACCCAGTACTTC	CASSPIGGGETQYF
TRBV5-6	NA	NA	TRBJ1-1	TGTGCCAGCAGCTTATGGGGGGCAAGTACTGAAGCTTTCTTT	CASSLWGASTEAFF
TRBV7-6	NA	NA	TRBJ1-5	TGTGCCAGCAGCTTAGACCCCTGGGGCAATCAGCCCCAGCATTTT	CASSLDPWGNQPQHF
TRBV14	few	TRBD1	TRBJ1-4	TGTGCCAGCAGCCAAGGACAGGGGGTAGCAACTAATGAAAAACTGTTTTTT	CASSQGQGVATNEKLFF